A single sample is the source of the 20 T cell receptor beta chains below, sequenced in a study of beta chain features in type 1 diabetes. As every portion of the isolated RNA was reverse transcribed, the sequencing read expressed TCRB transcripts. Profiled with immunoSEQ multiplex PCR; TCRdb holds only in-frame clones, not every one. Of 300,000 to 350,000 clones detected, around 9% appear once; the ten largest clones hold 1%. Overall study findings and caveats: A moderate, significant TCRB CDR3 shortening appeared in type 1 diabetes across four CD4+ subsets.

No cognate antigen is known for these TCRs. The sample taken for sequencing was central memory CD4+ T cells from blood. These receptors came from a man aged 25-45 years with type 1 diabetes.

This clone was counted a few times. V gene TRBV10-3 combines with J gene TRBJ2-2; TRBD2 is a possible D gene (5 bases). The CDR3 contains 15 residues. With 1 base removed from V and 3 bases from J, the gap between germline ends came to 9 bases. In germline, CDR1 is ENHRY, CDR2 SYGVKD. The chain's CDR3 is CAISELMRDTGELFF. The CDR3 DNA reads TGTGCCATCAGTGAGTTGATGCGGGACACCGGGGAGCTGTTTTTT.

This sequence joins TRBV6-4 and TRBJ1-6, with D uncertain. The germline gives CDR1 MRHNA, CDR2 SNTAGT. The CDR3 is made up of 14 amino acids. The V and J ends lost 1 base and 0 bases respectively, with 1 base between them. As DNA, the CDR3 is TGTGCCAGCAGTGACTTCTCCTATAATTCACCCCTCCACTTT. Protein product: CASSDFSYNSPLHF.

This clone was seen more than once but under ten times. The rearrangement links TRBV7-8 to TRBJ1-5, with TRBD1 as a possible D gene (6 bases). The V end lost 1 base, the J end lost 5 bases, and 18 bases lay between the germline ends. Germline CDR1 is SGHVS and CDR2 is FQNEAQ. This CDR3 is built from 17 residues. As DNA, the CDR3 is TGTGCCAGCAGCTTAGACAGGCAGGGGAGGCTTTATCAGCCCCAGCATTTT. Its protein is CASSLDRQGRLYQPQHF.

In this sample, this clone turned up a few times. This chain uses TRBV18 with TRBJ2-7; D not certain. The germline V gene has CDR1 KGHSH and CDR2 LQKENI. V was clipped by 6 bases and J by 5 bases, with 14 bases between them. The CDR3 has 13 residues. The CDR3 region is CASSPLPLHEQYF. The CDR3 DNA reads as TGTGCCAGCTCCCCTTTGCCGCTGCACGAGCAGTACTTC.

This clone showed up just a few times. The rearrangement uses TRBV19 and TRBJ1-2; perhaps TRBD1 as D (6 bases). Trimming pared 9 bases from V and 3 bases from J, leaving 17 bases between. Germline V gene data show CDR1 as LNHDA and CDR2 as SQIVND (reference sequence). The CDR3 is 14 amino acids. The CDR3 region has the DNA TGTGCCAGCGAAAGGCAGGGGTCGGACTATGGCTACACCTTC. Its translation: CASERQGSDYGYTF.

This chain connects TRBV7-8 to TRBJ2-5; D call uncertain. V was pared by 1 base and J by 9 bases, with 15 bases between. Germline loops: CDR1 SGHVS, CDR2 FQNEAQ. The CDR3 sequence is 14 residues long. DNA for the CDR3: TGTGCCAGCAGCTTAGAGGGCGCAGCCGGGTCCCAGTACTTC. This gives the protein CASSLEGAAGSQYF.

There are a few counts of this clone. V gene TRBV7-9 combines with J gene TRBJ1-1; D unclear. In germline, CDR1 is SEHNR, CDR2 FQNEAQ (reference sequence). The CDR3 extends over 14 amino acids. V lost 5 bases and J 2 bases, leaving 12 bases between the germline ends. The CDR3 DNA reads TGTGCCAGCAGCCCCCAGGACTCAAACACTGAAGCTTTCTTT. Translating gives CASSPQDSNTEAFF.

The rearrangement links TRBV6-5 to TRBJ2-6; 7 bases are shared with TRBD1. CDR1 and CDR2 from the germline V gene are MNHEY and SVGAGI. V lost 1 base, J lost 1 base, and 1 base stayed unmatched. The CDR3 extends over 16 amino acids. The CDR3 DNA sequence: TGTGCCAGCAGTTACTTCAGGGGGTCTGGGGCCAACGTCCTGACTTTC. Translating it yields CASSYFRGSGANVLTF.

This clone was seen only a few times. The chain is built from TRBV7-2 and TRBJ2-5; D perhaps matches TRBD2 (6 bases). The V end lost 2 bases, the J end lost 4 bases, and 14 bases lay between the germline ends. CDR3 length: 15 amino acids. In germline, CDR1 is SGHTA, CDR2 FQGNSA. The CDR3 region has the DNA TGTGCCAGCAGCTTAACATACCACGGGGGAGAGACCCAGTACTTC. Protein product: CASSLTYHGGETQYF. Full variable domain (remainder filled in from reference TRBV7-2 and TRBJ2-5): GAGVSQSPSNKVTEKGKDVELRCDPISGHTALYWYRQSLGQGLEFLIYFQGNSAPDKSGLPSDRFSAERTGGSVSTLTIQRTQQEDSAVYLCASSLTYHGGETQYFGPGTRLLVL.

The chain carries TRBV18 and TRBJ2-5, with TRBD1 as a possible D gene (6 bases). CDR1 and CDR2 from the germline V gene are KGHSH and LQKENI. The CDR3 extends over 15 amino acids. Trimming took off 6 bases at V and 5 bases at J, with 19 bases between the two ends. The CDR3 here is CASSPDMGAKETQYF. CDR3 nucleotide sequence: TGTGCCAGCTCTCCTGACATGGGGGCGAAGGAGACCCAGTACTTC.

Of note for this clone: Additional DNA sequences in this sample encode the identical CDR3. The chain uses TRBV28 and TRBJ1-4; TRBD1 agrees at 10 bases. Germline-derived CDR1 and CDR2 are MDHEN and SYDVKM. The CDR3 loop spans 15 amino acids. With V trimmed by 5 bases and J by 7 bases, 7 bases remained unmatched. CDR3 protein: CASSLPGQGSEKLFF. The CDR3 DNA sequence: TGTGCCAGCAGTCTGCCGGGACAGGGGAGTGAAAAACTGTTTTTT.

This clone appeared a few times. The chain joins TRBV7-2 to TRBJ1-4, with D tentatively TRBD1 (5 bases). Trimming left V 2 bases short and J 5 bases short, with 9 bases between. This CDR3 is 14 amino acids long. Germline V gene sequence: CDR1 SGHTA, CDR2 FQGNSA. The CDR3 loop is CASSLSRVNEKLFF. The DNA for the CDR3 is TGTGCCAGCAGCTTAAGCAGGGTAAATGAAAAACTGTTTTTT. The full variable domain, in which reference TRBV7-2 and TRBJ1-4 provide the parts outside the CDR3, is GAGVSQSPSNKVTEKGKDVELRCDPISGHTALYWYRQSLGQGLEFLIYFQGNSAPDKSGLPSDRFSAERTGGSVSTLTIQRTQQEDSAVYLCASSLSRVNEKLFFGSGTQLSVL.

In the case of this clone: Other DNA sequences in this specimen translate into the identical CDR3. The chain combines TRBV19 with TRBJ1-5; TRBD1 matches 8 bases. This CDR3 is 16 amino acids long. Germline CDR1 and CDR2: LNHDA and SQIVND (reference sequence). V gave up 4 bases and J gave up 2 bases; unmatched junction bases: 7. As DNA, the CDR3 is TGTGCCAGTAGTACGGCCCAGGGGGCAGGCAATCAGCCCCAGCATTTT. The encoded protein is CASSTAQGAGNQPQHF.

The gene calls are TRBV4-1 and TRBJ2-3; possible D gene TRBD1, 6 bases. CDR1 and CDR2 (germline): MGHRA, YSYEKL. Trimming left V 4 bases short and J 3 bases short, with 14 bases between. This CDR3 is 15 amino acids long. In DNA form, the CDR3 reads TGCGCCAGCAGCCTTGTAGACAGGACGACAGATACGCAGTATTTT. It codes for CASSLVDRTTDTQYF.

A few counts support this clone. The chain is built from TRBV9 and TRBJ1-2; possible D gene TRBD1, 5 bases. Germline CDR1 SGDLS, CDR2 YYNGEE. The CDR3 is made up of 16 amino acids. V dropped 4 bases and J dropped 4 bases, with 20 bases sitting between them. In DNA form, the CDR3 reads TGTGCCAGCAGCCCACTCGGGACCTCCTCCGGCTATGGCTACACCTTC. Translating it yields CASSPLGTSSGYGYTF.

The sample holds a few counts of this clone. This chain uses TRBV10-3 with TRBJ1-2; D is ambiguous. V was cut by 2 bases and J by 8 bases, with 9 bases left in between. This CDR3 is built from 12 residues. In germline, CDR1 is ENHRY, CDR2 SYGVKD. The CDR3 region has the DNA TGTGCCATCAGTGAGGGTGTCTGGGGCTACACCTTC. Its translation: CAISEGVWGYTF.

The chain couples TRBV29-1 to TRBJ2-2; no firm D call. CDR3 size: 13 residues. With 5 bases removed from V and 4 bases from J, the gap between germline ends came to 11 bases. Looked up from germline, CDR1 is SQVTM and CDR2 is ANQGSEA. The CDR3 loop is CSVFTRSTGELFF. In DNA form, the CDR3 reads TGCAGCGTTTTTACCCGTAGCACCGGGGAGCTGTTTTTT.

This clone came up a few times. The J gene is TRBJ1-5, the V gene TRBV28, with D tentatively TRBD1 (6 bases). Trimming took 3 bases from V and 6 from J, leaving 15 bases between them. CDR3 size: 15 residues. Germline assignment: CDR1 MDHEN and CDR2 SYDVKM. This CDR3 reads CASSFWGRGTQPQHF. DNA of the CDR3: TGTGCCAGCAGTTTCTGGGGGCGAGGGACTCAGCCCCAGCATTTT.

In its sample, this clone was seen a few times. The rearrangement joins TRBV28 to TRBJ2-5; a possible D gene is TRBD1 (6 bases). CDR3 length equals 16 residues. V gave up 3 bases and J gave up 5 bases, with 19 bases separating them. The germline gives CDR1 MDHEN, CDR2 SYDVKM. This CDR3 reads CASSFQITGTRETQYF. CDR3 in DNA: TGTGCCAGCAGTTTCCAAATCACCGGGACACGGGAGACCCAGTACTTC. Filled out from reference TRBV28 and TRBJ2-5, the complete variable domain reads DVKVTQSSRYLVKRTGEKVFLECVQDMDHENMFWYRQDPGLGLRLIYFSYDVKMKEKGDIPEGYSVSREKKERFSLILESASTNQTSMYLCASSFQITGTRETQYFGPGTRLLVL.

This clone was observed at least ten times. This sequence joins TRBV27 and TRBJ2-3, with TRBD2 matching 8 bases. The CDR3 covers 17 residues. Germline V CDR1 and CDR2: MNHEY, SMNVEV (reference sequence). The junction had 11 bases not matched to a gene; V was cut back by 5 bases and J by 1 base. In DNA, the CDR3 is TGTGCCAGCAGTCCTGAAAGGCCGGGACTAGGCACAGATACGCAGTATTTT. Translated, it gives CASSPERPGLGTDTQYF.